Each of the 3 T cell receptor beta chains below was sequenced from the same sample in a study of T cells after posttransplantation cyclophosphamide. The data were produced by immunoSEQ multiplex PCR, yet TCRdb's version contains in-frame clones alone and is incomplete. The data list about 38,000 clones, none observed once; more than 4.5% falls to the top ten. Input material: PBMCs. The receptors derive from a man aged 25-45 years in good health and a related stem cell transplant donor.

This clone turned up a few times. This chain uses TRBV5-1 with TRBJ2-3, with TRBD2 identical over 8 bases. Per the germline V gene, CDR1 is SGHRS and CDR2 is YFSETQ. This CDR3 is built from 17 residues. The V segment lost 0 bases and the J segment 0 bases; nucleotides outside the gene matches: 6. The CDR3 DNA reads as TGCGCCAGCAGCTTGGCCGGGATAGCGGGGAGCACAGATACGCAGTATTTT. Its protein is CASSLAGIAGSTDTQYF.

This clone was seen ten or more times. This rearrangement joins TRBV19 to TRBJ2-7; TRBD1 might be the D (6 bases). Trimming shortened V by 5 bases and J by 2 bases, and 13 bases separated the two germline ends. This CDR3 region has 14 residues. CDR1 is LNHDA, CDR2 SQIVND, per germline (reference sequence). In DNA, the CDR3 is TGTGCCAGTAGTTCCCAGACAGGAGCCTACGAGCAGTACTTC. Encoded protein: CASSSQTGAYEQYF.

V is TRBV27 and J is TRBJ2-5; 15 positions match TRBD2. CDR1 is MNHEY, CDR2 SMNVEV, per germline (reference sequence). The trim removed 6 bases at V and 5 bases at J, leaving 7 bases unmatched. This CDR3 comprises 16 residues. The CDR3, as DNA: TGTGCCAGCAGCGAAGGACTAGCGGGGGGGAGTGAGACCCAGTACTTC. Amino acids: CASSEGLAGGSETQYF.